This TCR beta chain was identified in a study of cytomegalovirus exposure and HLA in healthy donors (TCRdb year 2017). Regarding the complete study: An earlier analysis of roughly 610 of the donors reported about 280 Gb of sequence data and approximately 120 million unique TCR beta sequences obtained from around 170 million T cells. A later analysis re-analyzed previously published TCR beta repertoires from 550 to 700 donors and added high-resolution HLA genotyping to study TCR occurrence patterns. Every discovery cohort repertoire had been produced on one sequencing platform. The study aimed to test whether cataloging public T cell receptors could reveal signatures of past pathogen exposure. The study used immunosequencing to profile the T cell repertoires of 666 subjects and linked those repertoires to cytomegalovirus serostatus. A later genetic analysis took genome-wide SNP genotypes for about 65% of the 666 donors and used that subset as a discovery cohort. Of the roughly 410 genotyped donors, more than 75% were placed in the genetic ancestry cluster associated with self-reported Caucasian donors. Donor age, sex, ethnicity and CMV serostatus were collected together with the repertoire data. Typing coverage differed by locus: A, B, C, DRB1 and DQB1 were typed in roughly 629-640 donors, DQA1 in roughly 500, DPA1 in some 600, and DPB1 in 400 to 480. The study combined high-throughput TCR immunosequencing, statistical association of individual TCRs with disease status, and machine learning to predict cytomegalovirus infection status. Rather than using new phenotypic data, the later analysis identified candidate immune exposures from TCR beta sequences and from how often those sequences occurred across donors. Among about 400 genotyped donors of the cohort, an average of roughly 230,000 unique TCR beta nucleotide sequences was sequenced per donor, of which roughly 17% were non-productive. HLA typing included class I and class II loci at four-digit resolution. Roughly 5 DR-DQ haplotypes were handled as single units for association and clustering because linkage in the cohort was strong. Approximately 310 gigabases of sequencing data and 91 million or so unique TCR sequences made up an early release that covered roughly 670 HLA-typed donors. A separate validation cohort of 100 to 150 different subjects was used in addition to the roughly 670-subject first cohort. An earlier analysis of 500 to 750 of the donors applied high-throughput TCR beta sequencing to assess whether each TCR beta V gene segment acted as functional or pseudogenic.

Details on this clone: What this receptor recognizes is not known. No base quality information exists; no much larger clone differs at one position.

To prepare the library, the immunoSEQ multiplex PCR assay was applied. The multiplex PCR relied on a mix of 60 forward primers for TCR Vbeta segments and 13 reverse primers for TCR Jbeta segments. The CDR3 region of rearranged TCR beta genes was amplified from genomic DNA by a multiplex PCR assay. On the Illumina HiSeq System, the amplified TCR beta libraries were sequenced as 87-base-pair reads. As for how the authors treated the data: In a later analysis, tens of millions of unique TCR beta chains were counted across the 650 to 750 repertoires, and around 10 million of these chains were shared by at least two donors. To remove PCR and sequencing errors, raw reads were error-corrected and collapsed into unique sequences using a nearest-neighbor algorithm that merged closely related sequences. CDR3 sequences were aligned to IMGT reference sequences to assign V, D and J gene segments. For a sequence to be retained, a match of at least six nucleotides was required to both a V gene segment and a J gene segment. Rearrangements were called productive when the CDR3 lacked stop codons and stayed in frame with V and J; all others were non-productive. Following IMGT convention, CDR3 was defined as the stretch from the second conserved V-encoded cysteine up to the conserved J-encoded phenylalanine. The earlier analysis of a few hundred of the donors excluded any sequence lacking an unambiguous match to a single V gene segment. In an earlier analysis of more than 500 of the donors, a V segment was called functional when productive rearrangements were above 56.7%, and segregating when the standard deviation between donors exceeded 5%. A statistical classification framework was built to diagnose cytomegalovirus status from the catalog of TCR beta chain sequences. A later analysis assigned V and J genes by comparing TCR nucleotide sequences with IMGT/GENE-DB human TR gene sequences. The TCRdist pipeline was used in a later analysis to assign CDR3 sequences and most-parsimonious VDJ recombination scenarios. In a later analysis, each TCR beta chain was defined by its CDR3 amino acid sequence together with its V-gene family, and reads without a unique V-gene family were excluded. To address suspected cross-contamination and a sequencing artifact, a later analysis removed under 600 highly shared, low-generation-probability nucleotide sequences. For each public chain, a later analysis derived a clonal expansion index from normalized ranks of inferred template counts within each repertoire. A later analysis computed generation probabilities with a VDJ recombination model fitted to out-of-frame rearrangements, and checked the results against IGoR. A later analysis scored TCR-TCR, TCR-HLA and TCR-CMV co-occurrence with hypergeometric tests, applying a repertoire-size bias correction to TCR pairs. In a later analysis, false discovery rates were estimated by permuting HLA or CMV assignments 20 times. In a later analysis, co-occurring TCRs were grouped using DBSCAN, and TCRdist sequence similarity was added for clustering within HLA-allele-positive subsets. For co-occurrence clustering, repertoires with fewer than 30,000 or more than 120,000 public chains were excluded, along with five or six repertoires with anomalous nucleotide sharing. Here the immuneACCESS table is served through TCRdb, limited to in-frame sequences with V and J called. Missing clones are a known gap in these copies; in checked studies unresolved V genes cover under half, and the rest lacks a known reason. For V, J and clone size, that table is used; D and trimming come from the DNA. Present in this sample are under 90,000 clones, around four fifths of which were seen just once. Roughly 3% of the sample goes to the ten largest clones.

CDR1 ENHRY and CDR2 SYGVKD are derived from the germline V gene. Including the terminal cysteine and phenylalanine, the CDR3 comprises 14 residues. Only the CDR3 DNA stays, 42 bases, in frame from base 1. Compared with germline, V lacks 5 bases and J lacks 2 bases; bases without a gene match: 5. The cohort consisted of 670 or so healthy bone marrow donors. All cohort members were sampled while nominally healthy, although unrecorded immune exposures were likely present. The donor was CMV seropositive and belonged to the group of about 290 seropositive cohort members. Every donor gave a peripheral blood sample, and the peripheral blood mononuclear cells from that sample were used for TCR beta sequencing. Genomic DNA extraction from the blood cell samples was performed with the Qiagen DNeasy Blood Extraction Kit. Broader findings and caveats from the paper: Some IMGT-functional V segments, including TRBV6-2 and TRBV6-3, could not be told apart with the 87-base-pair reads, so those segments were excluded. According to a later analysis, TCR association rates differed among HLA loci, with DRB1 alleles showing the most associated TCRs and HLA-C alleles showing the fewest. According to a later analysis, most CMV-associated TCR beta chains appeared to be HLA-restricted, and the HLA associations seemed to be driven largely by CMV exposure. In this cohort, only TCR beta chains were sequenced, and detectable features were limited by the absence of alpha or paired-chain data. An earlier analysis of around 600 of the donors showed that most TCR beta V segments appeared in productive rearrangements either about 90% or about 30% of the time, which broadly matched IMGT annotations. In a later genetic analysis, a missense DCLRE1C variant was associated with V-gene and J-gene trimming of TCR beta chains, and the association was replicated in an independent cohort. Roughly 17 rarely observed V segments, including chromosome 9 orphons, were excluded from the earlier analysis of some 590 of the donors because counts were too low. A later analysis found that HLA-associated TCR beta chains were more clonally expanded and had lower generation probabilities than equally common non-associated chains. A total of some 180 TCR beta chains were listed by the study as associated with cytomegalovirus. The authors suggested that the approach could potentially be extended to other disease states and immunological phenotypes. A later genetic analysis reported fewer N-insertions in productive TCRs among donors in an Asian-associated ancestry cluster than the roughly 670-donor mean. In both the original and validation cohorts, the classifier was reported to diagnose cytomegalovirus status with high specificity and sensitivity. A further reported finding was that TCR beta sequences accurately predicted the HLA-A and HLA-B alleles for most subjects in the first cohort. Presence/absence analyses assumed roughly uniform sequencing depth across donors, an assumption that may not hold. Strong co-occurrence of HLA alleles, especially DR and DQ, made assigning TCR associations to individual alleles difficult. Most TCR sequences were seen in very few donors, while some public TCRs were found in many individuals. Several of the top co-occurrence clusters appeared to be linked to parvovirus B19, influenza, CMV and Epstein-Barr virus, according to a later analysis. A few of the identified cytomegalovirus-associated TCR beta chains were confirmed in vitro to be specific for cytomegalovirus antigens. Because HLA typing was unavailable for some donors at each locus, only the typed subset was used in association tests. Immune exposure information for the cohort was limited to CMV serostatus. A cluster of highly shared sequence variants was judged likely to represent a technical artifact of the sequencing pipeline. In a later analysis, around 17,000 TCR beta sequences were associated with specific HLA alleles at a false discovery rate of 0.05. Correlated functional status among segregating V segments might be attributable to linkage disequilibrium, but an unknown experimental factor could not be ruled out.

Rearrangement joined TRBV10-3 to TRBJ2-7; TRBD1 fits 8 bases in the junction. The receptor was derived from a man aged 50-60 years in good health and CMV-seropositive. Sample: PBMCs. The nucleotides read TGTGCCATCAGTCCGGACAGGGAGGCCTACGAGCAGTACTTC. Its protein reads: CAISPDREAYEQYF.